This entry lists 2 T cell receptor beta chains sequenced from one sample in a study of regulatory T cells in long-lasting Graves disease. Time point of the sample: newly diagnosed GD, antithyroid drugs for less than 3 months. PBMCs provided the RNA from which the TCR library was made. With iRepertoire HTBI primers and Arm-PCR of CDR3 regions, TCR beta libraries were built. One entry per CDR3 protein, called by TCRdb with MiXCR from the multiplex PCR reads. The sample carries more than 450,000 distinct CDR3 sequences, 15% to 20% recorded once. This same sample was also taken into another study, of T cells in Graves' hyperthyroidism and ophthalmopathy.

The sequencing here drew on peripheral blood mononuclear cells (PBMCs), taken at new diagnosis, from a patient treated with antithyroid drugs. The receptors originated from a man aged 40-55 years with Graves disease.

This clonotype was detected only a few times. The rearrangement uses TRBV5-4 and TRBJ2-3; 7 positions agree with TRBD2. The trim removed 0 bases at V and 5 bases at J, leaving 6 bases unmatched. CDR1 is SGHNT, CDR2 YYREEE, per germline (reference sequence). The CDR3 sequence is 15 residues long. The CDR3 loop reads CASSLDGTTRDTQYF. The CDR3 DNA is TGTGCCAGCAGCTTGGACGGGACTACTCGAGATACGCAGTATTTT.

The sample holds many counts of this clonotype. The chain uses TRBV7-9 and TRBJ2-7, with a weak D call TRBD1 (6 bases). CDR3 length: 13 residues. With 8 bases removed from V and 2 bases from J, the gap between germline ends came to 13 bases. Per the germline V gene, CDR1 is SEHNR and CDR2 is FQNEAQ (reference sequence). The CDR3 bases are TGTGCCAGCTCACCTCAGGGGCCCTACGAGCAGTACTTC. Translation gives CASSPQGPYEQYF.